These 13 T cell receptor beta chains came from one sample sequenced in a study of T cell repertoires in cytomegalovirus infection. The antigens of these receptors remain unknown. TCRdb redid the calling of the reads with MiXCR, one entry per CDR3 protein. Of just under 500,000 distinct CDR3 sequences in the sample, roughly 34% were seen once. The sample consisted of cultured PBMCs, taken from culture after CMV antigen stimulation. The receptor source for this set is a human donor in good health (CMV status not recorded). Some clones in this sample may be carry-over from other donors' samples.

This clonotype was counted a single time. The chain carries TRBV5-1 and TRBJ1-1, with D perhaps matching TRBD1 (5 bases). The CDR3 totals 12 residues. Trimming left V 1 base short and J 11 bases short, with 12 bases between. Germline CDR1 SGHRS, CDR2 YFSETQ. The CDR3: CASSLTTGLAFF. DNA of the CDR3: TGCGCCAGCAGCTTGACTACAGGACTGGCTTTCTTT.

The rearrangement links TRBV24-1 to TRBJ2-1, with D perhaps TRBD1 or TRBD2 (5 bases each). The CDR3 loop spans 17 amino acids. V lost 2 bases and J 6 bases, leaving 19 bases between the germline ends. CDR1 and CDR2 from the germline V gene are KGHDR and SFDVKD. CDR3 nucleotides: TGTGCCACCAGTGATTCTACCGCCGGTCTCGGGGCCAATGAGCAGTTCTTC. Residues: CATSDSTAGLGANEQFF.

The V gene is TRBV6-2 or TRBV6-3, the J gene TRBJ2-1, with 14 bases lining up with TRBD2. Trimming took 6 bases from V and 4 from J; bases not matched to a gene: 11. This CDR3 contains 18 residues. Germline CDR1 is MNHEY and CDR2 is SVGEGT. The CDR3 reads CASRGLAGDRVGYNEQFF. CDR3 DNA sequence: TGTGCCAGCAGGGGACTAGCGGGAGACCGGGTAGGATACAATGAGCAGTTCTTC.

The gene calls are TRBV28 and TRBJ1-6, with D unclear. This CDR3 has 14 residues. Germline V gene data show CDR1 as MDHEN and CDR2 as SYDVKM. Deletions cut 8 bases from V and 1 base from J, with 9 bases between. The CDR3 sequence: CASFPGSYNSPLHF. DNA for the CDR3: TGTGCCAGCTTTCCGGGATCCTATAATTCACCCCTCCACTTT.

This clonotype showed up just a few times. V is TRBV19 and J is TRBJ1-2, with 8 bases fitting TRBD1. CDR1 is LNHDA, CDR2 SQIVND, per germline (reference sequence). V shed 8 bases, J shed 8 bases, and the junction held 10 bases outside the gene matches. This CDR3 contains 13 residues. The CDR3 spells CASHDRGSGGYTF. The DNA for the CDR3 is TGTGCCAGTCACGACAGGGGCTCTGGGGGCTACACCTTC.

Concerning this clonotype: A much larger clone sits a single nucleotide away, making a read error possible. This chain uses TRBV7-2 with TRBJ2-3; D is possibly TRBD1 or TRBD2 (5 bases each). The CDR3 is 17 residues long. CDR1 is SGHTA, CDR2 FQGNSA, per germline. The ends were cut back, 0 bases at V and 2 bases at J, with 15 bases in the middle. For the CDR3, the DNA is TGTGCCAGCAGCTTAGCCGTGGGACGGTTGGACACAGATACGCAGTATTTT. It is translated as CASSLAVGRLDTDTQYF.

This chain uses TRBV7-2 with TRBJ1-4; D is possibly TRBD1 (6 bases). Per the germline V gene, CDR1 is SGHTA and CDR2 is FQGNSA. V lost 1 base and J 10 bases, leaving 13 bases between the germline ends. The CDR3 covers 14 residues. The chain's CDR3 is CASSLVQGGGKLFF. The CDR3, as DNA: TGTGCCAGCAGCTTAGTACAGGGAGGCGGAAAACTGTTTTTT. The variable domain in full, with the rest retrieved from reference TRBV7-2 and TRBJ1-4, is GAGVSQSPSNKVTEKGKDVELRCDPISGHTALYWYRQSLGQGLEFLIYFQGNSAPDKSGLPSDRFSAERTGGSVSTLTIQRTQQEDSAVYLCASSLVQGGGKLFFGSGTQLSVL.

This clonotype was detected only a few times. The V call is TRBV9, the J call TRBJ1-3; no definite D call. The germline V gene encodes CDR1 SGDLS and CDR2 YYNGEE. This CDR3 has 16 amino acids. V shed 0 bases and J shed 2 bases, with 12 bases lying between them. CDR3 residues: CASSVAGTSAGNTIYF. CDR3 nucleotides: TGTGCCAGCAGCGTAGCCGGCACCTCGGCTGGAAACACCATATATTTT.

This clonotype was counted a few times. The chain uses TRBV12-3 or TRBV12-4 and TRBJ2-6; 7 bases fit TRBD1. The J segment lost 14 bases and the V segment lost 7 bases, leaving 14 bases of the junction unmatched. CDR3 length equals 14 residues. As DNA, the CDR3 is TGTGCCAGCACCAAGGACAGGTCCTGGGTAATCCTGACTTTC. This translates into CASTKDRSWVILTF.

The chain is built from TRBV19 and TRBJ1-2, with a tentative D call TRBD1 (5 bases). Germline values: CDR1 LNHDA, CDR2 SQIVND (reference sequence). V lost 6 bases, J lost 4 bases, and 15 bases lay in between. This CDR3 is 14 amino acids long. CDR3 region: CASRLFDSSYGYTF. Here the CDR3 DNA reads TGTGCCAGTAGGTTGTTCGACAGCTCCTATGGCTACACCTTC.

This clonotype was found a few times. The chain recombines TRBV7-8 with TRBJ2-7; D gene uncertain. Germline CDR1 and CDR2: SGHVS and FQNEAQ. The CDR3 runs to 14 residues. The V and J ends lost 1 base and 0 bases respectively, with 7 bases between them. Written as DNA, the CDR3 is TGTGCCAGCAGCTTAGTTTTGGACTCCTACGAGCAGTACGTC. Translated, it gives CASSLVLDSYEQYV.

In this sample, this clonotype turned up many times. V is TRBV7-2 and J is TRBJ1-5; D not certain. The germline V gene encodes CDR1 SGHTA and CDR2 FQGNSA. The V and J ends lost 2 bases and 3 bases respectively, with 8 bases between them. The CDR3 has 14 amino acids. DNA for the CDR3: TGTGCCAGCAGCTTAAGGAGGGTCAATCAGCCCCAGCATTTT. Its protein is CASSLRRVNQPQHF. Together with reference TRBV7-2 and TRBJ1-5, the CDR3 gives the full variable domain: GAGVSQSPSNKVTEKGKDVELRCDPISGHTALYWYRQSLGQGLEFLIYFQGNSAPDKSGLPSDRFSAERTGGSVSTLTIQRTQQEDSAVYLCASSLRRVNQPQHFGDGTRLSIL.

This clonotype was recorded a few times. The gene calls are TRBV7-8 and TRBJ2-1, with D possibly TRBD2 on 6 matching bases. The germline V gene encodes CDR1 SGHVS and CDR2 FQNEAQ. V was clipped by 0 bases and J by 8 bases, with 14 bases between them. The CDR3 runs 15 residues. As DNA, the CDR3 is TGTGCCAGCAGCTTAGCGCACGGTAGCGGACATGAGCAGTTCTTC. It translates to CASSLAHGSGHEQFF. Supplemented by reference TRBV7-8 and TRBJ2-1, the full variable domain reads GAGVSQSPRYKVAKRGQDVALRCDPISGHVSLFWYQQALGQGPEFLTYFQNEAQLDKSGLPSDRFFAERPEGSVSTLKIQRTQQEDSAVYLCASSLAHGSGHEQFFGPGTRLTVL.